A single sample gave rise to the 7 T cell receptor beta chains below, sequenced in a study of early T cells in non-severe SARS-CoV-2 infection. In TCRdb, the 5' RACE reads were re-called with MiXCR into one record per CDR3 protein. The table records some 81,000 distinct CDR3 sequences, less than 20% of them present only once. The specimen was whole blood. The receptors shown here come from an adult who was a healthcare worker with PCR-confirmed SARS-CoV-2 infection or an uninfected control (not recorded which).

This chain connects TRBV10-3 to TRBJ2-5, with D uncertain. Germline CDR1 and CDR2: ENHRY and SYGVKD. Trimming left V 9 bases short and J 3 bases short, with 14 bases between. The CDR3 sequence is 13 residues long. CDR3 coding DNA: TGTGCCATGTCGGAGTTAAGAAAAGAGACCCAGTACTTC. Protein: CAMSELRKETQYF.

The rearrangement joins TRBV27 to TRBJ1-1; 7 bases agree with TRBD1. The CDR3 runs to 13 residues. The germline gives CDR1 MNHEY, CDR2 SMNVEV (reference sequence). The V segment lost 5 bases and the J segment 4 bases; nucleotides outside the gene matches: 4. The DNA of the CDR3 is TGTGCCAGCAGTAGCAGGACAGGCACTGAAGCTTTCTTT. Translated: CASSSRTGTEAFF.

CDR3 coding DNA: TGCAGCGTCCTACCGGGACTACAAGCCTACGAGCAGTACTTC. Its translation is CSVLPGLQAYEQYF. The chain links TRBV29-1 to TRBJ2-7, with 7 bases fitting TRBD2. There are 14 residues in the CDR3. Germline V CDR1 and CDR2: SQVTM, ANQGSEA. V lost 6 bases and J lost 2; bases outside the gene matches: 10.

V gene TRBV6-1 combines with J gene TRBJ2-5; D is possibly TRBD1 (6 bases). The V gene lost 4 bases and the J gene lost 1 base, with 13 bases spanning the gap. The germline CDR1 and CDR2 sequences are MNHNS and SASEGT. The CDR3 loop spans 15 amino acids. The chain's CDR3 is CASSGTTGGQETQYF. DNA for the CDR3: TGTGCCAGCAGTGGGACGACAGGAGGCCAAGAGACCCAGTACTTC.

This chain uses TRBV9 with TRBJ2-7; 8 nucleotides match TRBD2. V shed 0 bases, J shed 6 bases, and the junction held 5 bases outside the gene matches. CDR3 length: 14 amino acids. CDR1 and CDR2 from the germline V gene are SGDLS and YYNGEE. The CDR3 loop reads CASSVGAGDREQYF. The CDR3 coding sequence is TGTGCCAGCAGCGTAGGAGCGGGAGACCGCGAGCAGTACTTC. Based on the CDR3 plus reference TRBV9 and TRBJ2-7, the full variable domain is DSGVTQTPKHLITATGQRVTLRCSPRSGDLSVYWYQQSLDQGLQFLIQYYNGEERAKGNILERFSAQQFPDLHSELNLSSLELGDSALYFCASSVGAGDREQYFGPGTRLTVT.

The chain couples TRBV30 to TRBJ1-6, with D unresolved. The germline gives CDR1 GTSNPN, CDR2 SVGIG (reference sequence). The CDR3 has 14 residues. Trimming left V 2 bases short and J 7 bases short, with 12 bases between. Written as DNA, the CDR3 is TGTGCCTGGAGTCGGACCGGGAGGAATTCACCCCTCCACTTT. This encodes CAWSRTGRNSPLHF.

This clonotype was counted only a few times. The rearrangement joins TRBV12-3 or TRBV12-4 to TRBJ2-6; D could derive from TRBD1 or TRBD2 (6 bases each). Trimming took off 5 bases at V and 2 bases at J, with 22 bases between the two ends. This CDR3 contains 19 residues. CDR3 bases: TGTGCCAGCAGTCCCTTGGGGGGCCTTCTTAGTCCTGGGGCCAACGTCCTGACTTTC. This gives the protein CASSPLGGLLSPGANVLTF.